This section outlines one T cell receptor (beta chain) sequence together with its context. The data stem from a study of CD8 T cells in Susac syndrome. The CDR3 is made up of 12 amino acids. Germline CDR1 SNHLY, CDR2 FYNNEI. A quantity of about 0.5 to 1 ug RNA underwent reverse transcription using random hexamers. Amplification of TCR beta CDR3 was carried out by immunoSEQ multiplex PCR, which covered 54 Vbeta and 13 Jbeta segments. TCRdb redid the calling of the immunoSEQ multiplex PCR reads with MiXCR, one entry per CDR3 protein. The sample lists 150,000 to 200,000 distinct CDR3 sequences; approximately 95% were seen once. Sequencing of TCR beta covered CD8+ and CD4+ T cells obtained from blood. Isolation of CD8+ and CD4+ T cells was performed negatively, whereas enrichment of TEMRA cells was done by FACS.

Material: CD4+ T cells from PBMCs. The genes are TRBV2 and TRBJ2-7; no reliable D call. The sequence was obtained from a human donor with multiple sclerosis. In nucleotides, the CDR3 is TGTGCTACGAACTCGGCCTACTACGAGCAGTACTTC. Encoded protein: CATNSAYYEQYF.